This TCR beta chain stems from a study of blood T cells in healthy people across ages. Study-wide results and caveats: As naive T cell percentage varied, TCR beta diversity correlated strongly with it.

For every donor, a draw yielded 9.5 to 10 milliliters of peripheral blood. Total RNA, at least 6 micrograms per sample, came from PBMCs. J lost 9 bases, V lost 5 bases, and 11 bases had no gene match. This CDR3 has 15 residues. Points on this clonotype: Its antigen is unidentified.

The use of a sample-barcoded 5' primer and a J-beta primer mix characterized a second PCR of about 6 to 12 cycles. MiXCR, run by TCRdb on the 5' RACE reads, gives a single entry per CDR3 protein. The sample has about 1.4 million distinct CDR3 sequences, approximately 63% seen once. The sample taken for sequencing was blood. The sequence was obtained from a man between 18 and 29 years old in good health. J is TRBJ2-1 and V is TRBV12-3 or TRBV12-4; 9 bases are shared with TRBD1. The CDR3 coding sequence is TGTGCCAGCAGTACCGGACAGGGGAGACCCACTGAGCAGTTCTTC. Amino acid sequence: CASSTGQGRPTEQFF.